A single sample is the source of the 5 T cell receptor beta chains below, sequenced in a study of T cell responses to AZD1222 COVID-19 vaccine. Produced via immunoSEQ multiplex PCR; TCRdb's table is partial and in-frame only. The sample carries about 86,000 clones, approximately 82% recorded once. This specimen was peripheral blood, taken on day 0 of AZD1222 vaccination. These receptors came from an adult in good health.

The rearrangement uses TRBV9 and TRBJ2-7, with D perhaps matching TRBD1 or TRBD2 (5 bases each). Germline assignment: CDR1 SGDLS and CDR2 YYNGEE. Trimming stripped 3 bases from V and 0 bases from J, with 13 bases between. CDR3 length equals 15 residues. The CDR3 region is CASSAEWDASYEQYF. Here the CDR3 DNA reads TGTGCCAGCAGCGCCGAATGGGACGCCTCCTACGAGCAGTACTTC.

The gene calls are TRBV2 and TRBJ1-5; a possible D gene is TRBD1 (5 bases). The CDR3 consists of 15 residues. Trimming cost V 4 bases and J 4 bases, with 14 bases left between them. The germline V gene has CDR1 SNHLY and CDR2 FYNNEI. The CDR3 region is CASSVGRVGNQPQHF. The CDR3 nucleotides read TGTGCCAGCAGTGTGGGCAGGGTTGGGAATCAGCCCCAGCATTTT.

The chain carries TRBV5-3 and TRBJ2-3, with D possibly being TRBD2 (6 bases). TRBV5-3 is placed among ORFs of uncertain function. Trimming left V 5 bases short and J 3 bases short, with 13 bases between. The CDR3 has 14 amino acids. The CDR3 reads CARSTGLVTDTQYF. Here the CDR3 DNA reads TGTGCCAGAAGTACGGGACTGGTAACAGATACGCAGTATTTT.

The V gene is TRBV24-1, the J gene TRBJ2-1; D possibly corresponds to TRBD1 (5 bases). CDR1 is KGHDR, CDR2 SFDVKD, per germline. V lost 4 bases and J lost 4, with 16 bases in between. This CDR3 spans 16 amino acids. In nucleotides, the CDR3 is TGTGCCACCAGTGACCCAGTGAAGGCAGGGTACAATGAGCAGTTCTTC. It is translated as CATSDPVKAGYNEQFF.

The gene calls are TRBV29-1 and TRBJ1-1; weak D call: TRBD1 (6 bases). The germline V gene encodes CDR1 SQVTM and CDR2 ANQGSEA. Trimming removed 7 bases from V and 1 base from J, with 13 bases in between. The CDR3 covers 13 residues. Here the CDR3 reads CSAAQGTNTEAFF. CDR3 in DNA: TGCAGCGCTGCCCAGGGGACGAACACTGAAGCTTTCTTT.